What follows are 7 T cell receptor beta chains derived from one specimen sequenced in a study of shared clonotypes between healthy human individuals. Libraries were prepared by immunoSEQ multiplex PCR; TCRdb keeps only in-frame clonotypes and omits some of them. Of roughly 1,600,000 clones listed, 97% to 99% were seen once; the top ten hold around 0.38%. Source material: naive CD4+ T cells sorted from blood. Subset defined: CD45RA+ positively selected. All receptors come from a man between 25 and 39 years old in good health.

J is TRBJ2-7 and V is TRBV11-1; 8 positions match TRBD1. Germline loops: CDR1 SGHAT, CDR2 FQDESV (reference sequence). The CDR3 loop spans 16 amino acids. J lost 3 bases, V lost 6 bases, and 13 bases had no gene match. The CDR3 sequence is CASRSPGTGSYYEQYF. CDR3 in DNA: TGTGCCAGCAGGAGTCCCGGGACAGGTTCGTACTACGAGCAGTACTTC. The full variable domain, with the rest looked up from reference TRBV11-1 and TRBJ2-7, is EAEVAQSPRYKITEKSQAVAFWCDPISGHATLYWYRQILGQGPELLVQFQDESVVDDSQLPKDRFSAERLKGVDSTLKIQPAELGDSAMYLCASRSPGTGSYYEQYFGPGTRLTVT.

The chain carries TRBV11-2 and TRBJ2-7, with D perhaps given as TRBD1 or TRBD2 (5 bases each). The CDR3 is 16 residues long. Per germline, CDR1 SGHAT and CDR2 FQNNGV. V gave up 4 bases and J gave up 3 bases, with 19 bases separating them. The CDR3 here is CASSSGTLGTNYEQYF. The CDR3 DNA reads TGTGCCAGCAGCTCCGGGACCCTCGGGACGAACTACGAGCAGTACTTC.

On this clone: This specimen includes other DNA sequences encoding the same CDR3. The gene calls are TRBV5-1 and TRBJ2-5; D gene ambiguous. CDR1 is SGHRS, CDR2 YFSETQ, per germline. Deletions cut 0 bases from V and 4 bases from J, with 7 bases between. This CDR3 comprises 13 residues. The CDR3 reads CASSLGGRETQYF. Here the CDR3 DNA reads TGCGCCAGCAGCTTGGGTGGGCGAGAGACCCAGTACTTC. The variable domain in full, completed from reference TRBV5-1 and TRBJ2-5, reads KAGVTQTPRYLIKTRGQQVTLSCSPISGHRSVSWYQQTPGQGLQFLFEYFSETQRNKGNFPGRFSGRQFSNSRSEMNVSTLELGDSALYLCASSLGGRETQYFGPGTRLLVL.

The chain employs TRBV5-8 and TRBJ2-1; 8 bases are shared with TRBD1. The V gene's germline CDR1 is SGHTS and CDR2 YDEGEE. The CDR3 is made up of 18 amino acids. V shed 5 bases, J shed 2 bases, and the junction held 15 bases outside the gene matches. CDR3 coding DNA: TGTGCCAGCAGGCGAGGACAGGGTTTCCCCATCCCCTACAATGAGCAGTTCTTC. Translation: CASRRGQGFPIPYNEQFF.

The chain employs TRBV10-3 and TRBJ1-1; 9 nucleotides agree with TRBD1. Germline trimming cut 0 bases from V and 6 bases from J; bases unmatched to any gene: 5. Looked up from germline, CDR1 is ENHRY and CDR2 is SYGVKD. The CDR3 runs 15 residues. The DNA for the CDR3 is TGTGCCATCAGTGAGTCTGGACAGGGGCACCCTGAAGCTTTCTTT. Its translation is CAISESGQGHPEAFF.

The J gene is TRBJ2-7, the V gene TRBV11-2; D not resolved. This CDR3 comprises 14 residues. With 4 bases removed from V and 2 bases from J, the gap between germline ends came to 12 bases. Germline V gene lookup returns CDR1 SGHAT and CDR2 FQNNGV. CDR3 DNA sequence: TGTGCCAGCAGCTCCTTCGCAGGAACCTACGAGCAGTACTTC. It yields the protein CASSSFAGTYEQYF.

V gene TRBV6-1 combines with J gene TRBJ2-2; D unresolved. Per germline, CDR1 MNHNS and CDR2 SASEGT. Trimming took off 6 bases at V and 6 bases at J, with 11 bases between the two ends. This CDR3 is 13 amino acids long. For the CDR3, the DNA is TGTGCCAGCAGAAACCCCCTCCCCGGGGAGCTGTTTTTT. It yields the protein CASRNPLPGELFF.